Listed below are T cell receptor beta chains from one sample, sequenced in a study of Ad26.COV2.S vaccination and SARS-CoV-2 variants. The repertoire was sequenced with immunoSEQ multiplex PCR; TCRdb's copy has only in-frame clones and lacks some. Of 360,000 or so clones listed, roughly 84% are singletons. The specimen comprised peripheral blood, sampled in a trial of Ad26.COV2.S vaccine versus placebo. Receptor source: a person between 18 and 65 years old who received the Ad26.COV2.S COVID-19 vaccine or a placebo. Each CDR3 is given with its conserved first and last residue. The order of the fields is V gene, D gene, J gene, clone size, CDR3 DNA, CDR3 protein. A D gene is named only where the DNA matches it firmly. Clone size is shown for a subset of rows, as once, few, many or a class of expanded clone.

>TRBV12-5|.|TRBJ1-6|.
TGTGCTAGTGGTTTAAGACAGAGCTCCTATAATTCACCCCTCCACTTT
CASGLRQSSYNSPLHF
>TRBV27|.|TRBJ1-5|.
TGTGCCAGCAGTTTCGCCCCGGGAGGCAATCAGCCCCAGCATTTT
CASSFAPGGNQPQHF
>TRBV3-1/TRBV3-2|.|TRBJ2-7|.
TGTGCCAGCAGCCAAAAGGCCCGCATACACGAGCAGTACTTC
CASSQKARIHEQYF
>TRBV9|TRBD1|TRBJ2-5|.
TGTGCCAGCAGCGTCGGGACAGCTCACCAAGAGACCCAGTACTTC
CASSVGTAHQETQYF
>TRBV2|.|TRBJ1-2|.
TGTGCCAGCAGTGGGTTCTTATATGGCTATGGCTACACCTTC
CASSGFLYGYGYTF
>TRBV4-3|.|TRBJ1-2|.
TGCGCCAGCAGCCAAGCCCTCTACAGTTATGGCTACACCTTC
CASSQALYSYGYTF
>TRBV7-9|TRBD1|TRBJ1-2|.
TGTGCCAGCAGCCCACTCGGGCAGGGGGCGAGCTACACCTTC
CASSPLGQGASYTF
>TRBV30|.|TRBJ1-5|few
TGTGCCTGGAGTGGGGACCGATATGATAATCAGCCCCAGCATTTT
CAWSGDRYDNQPQHF
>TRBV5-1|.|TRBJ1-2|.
TGCGCCAGCAGCTTGGTGCAGAAGAACTATGGCTACACCTTC
CASSLVQKNYGYTF
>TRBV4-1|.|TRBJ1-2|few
TGCGCCAGCAGCCAAGCTGGAGGTCGCTATGGCTACACCTTC
CASSQAGGRYGYTF
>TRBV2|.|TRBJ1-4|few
TGTGCCAGTGAAGAAACAGGTCGAAAACTGTTTTTT
CASEETGRKLFF
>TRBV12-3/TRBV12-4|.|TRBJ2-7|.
TGTGCCAGCAGAGGGGCCGAGCAGTACTTC
CASRGAEQYF
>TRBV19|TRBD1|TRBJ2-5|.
TGTGCCAGTAGGAGGACAGGGCGAGGGGAAGAGACCCAGTACTTC
CASRRTGRGEETQYF
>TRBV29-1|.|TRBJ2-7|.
TGCAGCGTTGAAGGGGCAGGAGGGAACTACGAGCAGTACTTC
CSVEGAGGNYEQYF
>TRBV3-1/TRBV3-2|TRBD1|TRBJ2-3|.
TGTGCCAGCAGCGGAACCAGGGGGCTCTGGTCAGATACGCAGTATTTT
CASSGTRGLWSDTQYF
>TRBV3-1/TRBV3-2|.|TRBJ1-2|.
TGTGCCAGCAGCCAAGTGGGCCGAGACTATGGCTACACCTTC
CASSQVGRDYGYTF
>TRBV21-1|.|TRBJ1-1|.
TGTGCCAGCAGCAAAGATATGGCAGGGTTTGGCACTGAAGCTTTCTTT
CASSKDMAGFGTEAFF
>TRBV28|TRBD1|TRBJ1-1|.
TGTGCCAGCAGATCAGGACAGGGGGTTGCTGAAGCTTTCTTT
CASRSGQGVAEAFF
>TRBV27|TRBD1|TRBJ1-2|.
TGTGCCAGCAGTTTAAGCGGCAGGGGGGCCCAAAGCTATGGCTACACCTTC
CASSLSGRGAQSYGYTF
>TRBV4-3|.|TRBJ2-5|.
TGCGCCAGCAGCCAAGATCGGACTTCCCAAGAGACCCAGTACTTC
CASSQDRTSQETQYF
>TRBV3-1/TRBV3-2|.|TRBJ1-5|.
TGTGCCAGCAGCCAAGGGATTGGCAATCAGCCCCAGCATTTT
CASSQGIGNQPQHF
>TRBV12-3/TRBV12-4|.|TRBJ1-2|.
TGTGCCAGCAGTTTGGGTTCCTTTGGTGGCTACACCTTC
CASSLGSFGGYTF
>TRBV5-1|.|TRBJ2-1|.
TGCGCCAGCACCGCAGGGTCAGGGAATGAGCAGTTCTTC
CASTAGSGNEQFF
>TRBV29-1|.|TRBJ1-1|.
TGCAGCGGGGGTCCTGAAGCTTTCTTT
CSGGPEAFF
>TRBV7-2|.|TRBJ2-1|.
TGTGCCAGCAGCTTAGATATTGGGGGCAGTTACAATGAGCAGTTCTTC
CASSLDIGGSYNEQFF